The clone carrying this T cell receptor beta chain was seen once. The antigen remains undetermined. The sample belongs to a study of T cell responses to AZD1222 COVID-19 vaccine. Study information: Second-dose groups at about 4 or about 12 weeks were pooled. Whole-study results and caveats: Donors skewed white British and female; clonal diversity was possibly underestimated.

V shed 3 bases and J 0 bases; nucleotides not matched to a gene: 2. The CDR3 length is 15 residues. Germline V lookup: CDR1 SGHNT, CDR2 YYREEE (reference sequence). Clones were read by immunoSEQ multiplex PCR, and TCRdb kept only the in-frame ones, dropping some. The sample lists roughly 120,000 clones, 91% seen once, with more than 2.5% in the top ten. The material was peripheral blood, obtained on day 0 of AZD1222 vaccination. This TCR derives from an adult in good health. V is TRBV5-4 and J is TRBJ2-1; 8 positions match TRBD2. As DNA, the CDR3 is TGTGCCAGCAGCTCCGGGGGGGGCTCCTACAATGAGCAGTTCTTC. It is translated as CASSSGGGSYNEQFF. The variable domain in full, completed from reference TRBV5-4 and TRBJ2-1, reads ETGVTQSPTHLIKTRGQQVTLRCSSQSGHNTVSWYQQALGQGPQFIFQYYREEENGRGNFPPRFSGLQFPNYSSELNVNALELDDSALYLCASSSGGGSYNEQFFGPGTRLTVL.